These 9 T cell receptor beta chains were sequenced from one sample in a study of blood T cell repertoires in COVID-19. Clones were read by immunoSEQ multiplex PCR, and TCRdb kept only the in-frame ones, dropping some. The sample records 30,000 to 35,000 clones, about four fifths being singletons. The sequencing input was peripheral blood. The receptor source for this set is a man older than 75 with active or convalescent COVID-19.

This chain links TRBV6-5 with TRBJ1-1; TRBD1 matches at 7 bases. V lost 2 bases to trimming and J lost 11 bases; unmatched junction nucleotides: 8. The CDR3 spans 13 residues. Germline V gives CDR1 MNHEY, CDR2 SVGAGI. CDR3 region: CASSYQTGRMAFF. The CDR3, as DNA: TGTGCCAGCAGTTACCAGACAGGGCGGATGGCTTTCTTT.

CDR3 amino acids: CASSVGHGSSYNEQFF. In nucleotides, the CDR3 is TGTGCCAGCAGCGTAGGTCACGGGAGCTCCTACAATGAGCAGTTCTTC. This chain uses TRBV9 with TRBJ2-1; weak D call: TRBD2 (6 bases). Germline CDR1 is SGDLS and CDR2 is YYNGEE. CDR3 length equals 16 residues. Trimming removed 0 bases at V and 0 bases at J, with 10 bases between.

The chain is built from TRBV4-1 and TRBJ1-2; 7 positions match TRBD1. CDR3 size: 16 residues. CDR1 is MGHRA, CDR2 YSYEKL, per germline. The V and J ends lost 1 base and 8 bases, in that order; junction bases with no gene match: 13. The CDR3 nucleotides are TGCGCCAGCAGCCAAGCCCCCGGGACAGAAATTATGGGCTACACCTTC. Encoded protein: CASSQAPGTEIMGYTF.

This clone was counted between two and nine times. The rearrangement links TRBV7-3 to TRBJ2-6, with TRBD1 matching 8 bases. The ends lost 5 bases at V and 3 bases at J; junction bases unmatched: 12. The CDR3 is 18 amino acids. In germline, CDR1 is SGHTA, CDR2 FQGTGA. The CDR3 here is CASSRANPGTGGANVLTF. CDR3 bases: TGTGCCAGCAGCCGAGCCAACCCCGGGACAGGTGGGGCCAACGTCCTGACTTTC.

This rearrangement joins TRBV6-1 to TRBJ2-7, with D tentatively TRBD1 (7 bases). This CDR3 spans 16 amino acids. The V end lost 2 bases, the J end lost 0 bases, and 14 bases lay between the germline ends. Per germline, CDR1 MNHNS and CDR2 SASEGT. The CDR3, as DNA: TGTGCCAGCAGTGAAAGGGGGAGGACAGGCTCCTACGAGCAGTACTTC. It codes for CASSERGRTGSYEQYF.

The chain joins TRBV21-1 to TRBJ1-1; the table's D call, TRBD1, has no DNA check behind it. TRBV21-1 is noted as a pseudogene. The CDR3 is made up of 14 amino acids. This chain's CDR3 is CASRPYTMNTEAFF. The CDR3 DNA reads as TGTGCCAGCAGACCGTACACGATGAACACTGAAGCTTTCTTT.

The J gene is TRBJ1-2, the V gene TRBV24-1, with 8 bases that match TRBD1. Trimming took 4 bases from V and 8 from J; bases not matched to a gene: 11. CDR1 KGHDR and CDR2 SFDVKD come from the germline V gene. This CDR3 is 15 amino acids long. In DNA form, the CDR3 reads TGTGCCACCAGTGACCCGGGACAGGCCTTCATGGGCTACACCTTC. Amino acids: CATSDPGQAFMGYTF.

The chain couples TRBV10-3 to TRBJ2-1, with 8 bases fitting TRBD2. This CDR3 is built from 16 residues. The V and J ends lost 2 bases and 4 bases, in that order; junction bases with no gene match: 7. Germline V CDR1 and CDR2: ENHRY, SYGVKD. CDR3 DNA sequence: TGTGCCATCAGTGAGGGGGCGGGAGGACTATACAATGAGCAGTTCTTC. This sequence encodes CAISEGAGGLYNEQFF.

The V gene is TRBV19, the J gene TRBJ2-1; 10 nucleotides match TRBD2. CDR3 length equals 17 residues. Per germline, CDR1 LNHDA and CDR2 SQIVND (reference sequence). V lost 4 bases and J lost 5; bases outside the gene matches: 11. CDR3 protein: CASSTDTGTSANNEQFF. The DNA of the CDR3 is TGTGCCAGTAGTACAGATACCGGGACTAGCGCAAACAATGAGCAGTTCTTC. The whole variable domain, remainder taken from reference TRBV19 and TRBJ2-1, is DGGITQSPKYLFRKEGQNVTLSCEQNLNHDAMYWYRQDPGQGLRLIYYSQIVNDFQKGDIAEGYSVSREKKESFPLTVTSAQKNPTAFYLCASSTDTGTSANNEQFFGPGTRLTVL.